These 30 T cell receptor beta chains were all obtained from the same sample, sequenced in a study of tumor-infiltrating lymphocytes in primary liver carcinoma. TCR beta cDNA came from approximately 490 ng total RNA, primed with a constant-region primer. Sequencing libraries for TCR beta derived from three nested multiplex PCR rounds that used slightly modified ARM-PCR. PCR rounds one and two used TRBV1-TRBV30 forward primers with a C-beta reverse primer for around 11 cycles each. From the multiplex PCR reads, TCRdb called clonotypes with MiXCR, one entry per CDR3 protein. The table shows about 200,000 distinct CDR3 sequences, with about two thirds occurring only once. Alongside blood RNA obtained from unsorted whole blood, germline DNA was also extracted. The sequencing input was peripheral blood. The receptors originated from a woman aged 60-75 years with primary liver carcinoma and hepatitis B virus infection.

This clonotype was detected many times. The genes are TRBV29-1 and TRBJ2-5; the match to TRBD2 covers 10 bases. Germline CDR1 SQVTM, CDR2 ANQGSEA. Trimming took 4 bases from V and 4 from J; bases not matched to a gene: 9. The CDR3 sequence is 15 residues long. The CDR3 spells CSVGALAGARETQYF. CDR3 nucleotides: TGCAGCGTTGGAGCTCTAGCGGGAGCTCGAGAGACCCAGTACTTC.

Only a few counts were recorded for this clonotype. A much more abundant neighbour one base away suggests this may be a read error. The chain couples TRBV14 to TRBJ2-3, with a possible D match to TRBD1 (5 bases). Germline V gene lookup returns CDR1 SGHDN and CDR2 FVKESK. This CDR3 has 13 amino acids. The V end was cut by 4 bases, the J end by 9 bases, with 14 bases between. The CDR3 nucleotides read TGTGCCAGCAGCCTCTCAGGGCCCATCACGCAGTATTTT. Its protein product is CASSLSGPITQYF.

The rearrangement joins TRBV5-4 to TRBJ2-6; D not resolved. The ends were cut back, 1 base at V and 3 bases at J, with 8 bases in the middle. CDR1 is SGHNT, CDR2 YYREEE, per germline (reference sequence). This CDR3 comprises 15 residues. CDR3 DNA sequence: TGTGCCAGCAGCTTGTCCCTAGGTGGGGCCAACGTCCTGACTTTC. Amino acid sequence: CASSLSLGGANVLTF.

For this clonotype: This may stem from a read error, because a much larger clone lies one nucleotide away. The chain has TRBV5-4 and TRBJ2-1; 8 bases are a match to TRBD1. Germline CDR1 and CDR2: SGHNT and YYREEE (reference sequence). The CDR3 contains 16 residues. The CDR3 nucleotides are TGTGTCAGCAGCTTGGTGGGCAGGGGGCGGTACAATGAGCAGTTCTTC. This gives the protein CVSSLVGRGRYNEQFF.

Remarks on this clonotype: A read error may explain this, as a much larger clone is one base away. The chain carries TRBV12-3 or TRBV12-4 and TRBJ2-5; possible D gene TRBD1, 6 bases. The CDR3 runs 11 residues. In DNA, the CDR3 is TGTACCAGCACCGAAGGGGGGACCCAGTACTTC. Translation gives CTSTEGGTQYF.

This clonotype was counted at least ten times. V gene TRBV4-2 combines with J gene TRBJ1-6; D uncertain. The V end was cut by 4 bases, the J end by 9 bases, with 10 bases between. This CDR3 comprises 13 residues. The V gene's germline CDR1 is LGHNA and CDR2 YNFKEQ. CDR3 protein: CASSPTGSSPLHF. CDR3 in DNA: TGTGCCAGCAGCCCGACCGGCTCTTCACCCCTCCACTTT.

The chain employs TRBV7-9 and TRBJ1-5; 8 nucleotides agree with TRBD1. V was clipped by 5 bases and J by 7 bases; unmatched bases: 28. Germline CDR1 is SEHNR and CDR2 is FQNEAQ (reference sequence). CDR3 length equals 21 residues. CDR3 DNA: TGTGCCAGCAGCCCTACCCGGGACAGGTCCTGGTTCAGGCCATGGAGGCAGCCCCAGCATTTT. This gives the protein CASSPTRDRSWFRPWRQPQHF.

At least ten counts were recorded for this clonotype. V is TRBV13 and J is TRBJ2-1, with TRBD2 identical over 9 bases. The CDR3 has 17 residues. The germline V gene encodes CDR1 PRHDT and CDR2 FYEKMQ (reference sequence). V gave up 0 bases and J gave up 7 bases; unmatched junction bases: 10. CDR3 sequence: CASSLGLRGAGGNEQFF. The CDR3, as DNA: TGTGCCAGCAGCTTAGGGCTACGGGGTGCGGGAGGGAATGAGCAGTTCTTC.

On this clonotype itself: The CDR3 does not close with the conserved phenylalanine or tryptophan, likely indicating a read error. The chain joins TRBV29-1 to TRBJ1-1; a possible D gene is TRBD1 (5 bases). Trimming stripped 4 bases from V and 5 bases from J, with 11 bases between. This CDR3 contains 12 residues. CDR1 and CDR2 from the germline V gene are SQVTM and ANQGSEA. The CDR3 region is CSVAGGPTEAFL. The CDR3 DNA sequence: TGCAGCGTTGCTGGGGGACCGACTGAAGCTTTCCTT.

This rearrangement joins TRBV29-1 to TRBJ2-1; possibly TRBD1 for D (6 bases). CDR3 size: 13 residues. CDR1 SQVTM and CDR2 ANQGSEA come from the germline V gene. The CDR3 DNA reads TGCAGTATCGTCTGGGCGGACAGTCGGGAGCAGTTCTTC. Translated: CSIVWADSREQFF.

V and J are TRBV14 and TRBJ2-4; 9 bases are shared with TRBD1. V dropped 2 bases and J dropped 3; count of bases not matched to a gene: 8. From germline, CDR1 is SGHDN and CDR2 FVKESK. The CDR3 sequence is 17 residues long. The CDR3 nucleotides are TGTGCCAGCAGCCAATCCCACCCGGGACAGGGCAAAAACATTCAGTACTTC. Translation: CASSQSHPGQGKNIQYF.

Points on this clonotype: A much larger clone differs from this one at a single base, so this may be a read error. The CDR3 protein is CARSRGGTNTGELFF. The CDR3 region has the DNA TGTGCCAGAAGTCGCGGGGGAACGAACACCGGGGAGCTGTTTTTT. The V and J genes are TRBV6-5 and TRBJ2-2; TRBD2 aligns across 7 bases. Germline-derived CDR1 and CDR2 are MNHEY and SVGAGI. The CDR3 loop spans 15 amino acids. V lost 9 bases, J lost 0 bases, and 7 bases stayed unmatched.

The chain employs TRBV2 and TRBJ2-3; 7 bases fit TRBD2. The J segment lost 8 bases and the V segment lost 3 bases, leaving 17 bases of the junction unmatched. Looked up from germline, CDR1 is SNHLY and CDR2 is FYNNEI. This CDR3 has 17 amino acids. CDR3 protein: CASSEVPTGTIGGTQYF. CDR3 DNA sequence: TGTGCCAGCAGTGAGGTCCCGACCGGGACTATCGGCGGTACGCAGTATTTT.

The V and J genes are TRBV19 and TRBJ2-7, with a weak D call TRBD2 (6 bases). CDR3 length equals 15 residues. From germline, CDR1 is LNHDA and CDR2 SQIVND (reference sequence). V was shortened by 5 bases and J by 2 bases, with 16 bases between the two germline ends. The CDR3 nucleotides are TGTGCCAGTAGTGCGGGGACCGATGGGACCTACGAGCAGTACTTC. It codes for CASSAGTDGTYEQYF.

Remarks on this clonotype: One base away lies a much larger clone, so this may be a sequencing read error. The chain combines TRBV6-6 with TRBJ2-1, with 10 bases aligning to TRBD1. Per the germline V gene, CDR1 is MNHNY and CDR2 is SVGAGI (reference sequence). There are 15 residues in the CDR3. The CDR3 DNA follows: TGTGCCAGCAGTCCAAGACAGGGGGCGAACAATGAGCGGTTCTTC. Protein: CASSPRQGANNERFF.

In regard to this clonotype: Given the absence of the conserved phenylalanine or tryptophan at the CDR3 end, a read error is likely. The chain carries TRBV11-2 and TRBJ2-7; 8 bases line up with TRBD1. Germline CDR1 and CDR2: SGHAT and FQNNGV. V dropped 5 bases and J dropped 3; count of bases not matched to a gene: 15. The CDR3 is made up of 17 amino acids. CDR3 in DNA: TGTGCCAGCAGCCCCCAGACAGGGGCAGGAGGGAGCTACGAGCAGTACTTA. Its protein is CASSPQTGAGGSYEQYL.

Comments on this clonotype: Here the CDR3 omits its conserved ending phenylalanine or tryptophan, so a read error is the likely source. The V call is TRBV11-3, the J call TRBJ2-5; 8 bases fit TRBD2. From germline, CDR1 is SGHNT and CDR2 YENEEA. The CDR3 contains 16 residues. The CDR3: CASSLDPLAGPETQYS. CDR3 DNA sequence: TGTGCCAGCAGCTTAGATCCCCTAGCGGGTCCGGAGACGCAGTACTCC.

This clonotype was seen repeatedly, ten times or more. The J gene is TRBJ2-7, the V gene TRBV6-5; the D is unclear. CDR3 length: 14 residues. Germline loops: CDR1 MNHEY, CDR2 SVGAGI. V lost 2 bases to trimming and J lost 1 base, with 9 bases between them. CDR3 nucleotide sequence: TGTGCCAGCAGTTACCAGAGGAGATCCTACGAGCAGTACTTC. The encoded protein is CASSYQRRSYEQYF.

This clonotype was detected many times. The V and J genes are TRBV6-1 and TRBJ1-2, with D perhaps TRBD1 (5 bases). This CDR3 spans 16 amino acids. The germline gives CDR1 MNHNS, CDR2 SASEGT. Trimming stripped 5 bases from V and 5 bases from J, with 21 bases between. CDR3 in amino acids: CASSKRTDIGSYGYTF. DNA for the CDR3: TGTGCCAGCAGTAAGCGTACGGACATCGGGTCATATGGCTACACCTTC.

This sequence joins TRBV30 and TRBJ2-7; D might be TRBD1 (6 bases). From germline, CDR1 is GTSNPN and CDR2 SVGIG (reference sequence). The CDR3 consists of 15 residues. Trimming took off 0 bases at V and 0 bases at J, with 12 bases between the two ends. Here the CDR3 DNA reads TGTGCCTGGAGTGTTTCAGGGGCCAGCTCCTACGAGCAGTACTTC. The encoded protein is CAWSVSGASSYEQYF.

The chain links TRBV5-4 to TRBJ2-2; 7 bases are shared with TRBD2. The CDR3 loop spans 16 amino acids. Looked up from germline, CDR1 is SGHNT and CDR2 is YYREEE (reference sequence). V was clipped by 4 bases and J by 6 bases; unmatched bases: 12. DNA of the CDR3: TGTGCCAGCAGCCCACCTGGCGGGAGAGGTTCCGGGGAGCTGTTTTTT. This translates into CASSPPGGRGSGELFF.

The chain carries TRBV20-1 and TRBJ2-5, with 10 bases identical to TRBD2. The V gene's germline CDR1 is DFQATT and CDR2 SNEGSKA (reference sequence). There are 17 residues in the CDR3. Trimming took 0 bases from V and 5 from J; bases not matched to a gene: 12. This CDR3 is CSARESASGSIIETQYF. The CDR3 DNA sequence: TGCAGTGCTAGAGAATCTGCTAGCGGGAGTATTATTGAGACCCAGTACTTC.

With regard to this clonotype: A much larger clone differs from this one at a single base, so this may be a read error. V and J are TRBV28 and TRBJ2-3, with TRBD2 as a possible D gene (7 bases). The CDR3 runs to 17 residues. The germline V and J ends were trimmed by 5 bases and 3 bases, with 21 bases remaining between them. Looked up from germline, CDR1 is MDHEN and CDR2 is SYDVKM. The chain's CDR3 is CASSPMRGGPETDTQYF. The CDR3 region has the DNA TGTGCCAGCAGTCCCATGAGGGGGGGGCCGGAGACAGATACGCAGTATTTT.

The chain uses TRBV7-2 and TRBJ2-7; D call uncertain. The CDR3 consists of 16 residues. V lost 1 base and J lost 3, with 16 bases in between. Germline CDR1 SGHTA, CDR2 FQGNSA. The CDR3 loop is CASSLGSAPRRYEQYF. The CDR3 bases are TGTGCCAGCAGCTTAGGGTCGGCCCCTCGGCGCTACGAGCAGTACTTC.

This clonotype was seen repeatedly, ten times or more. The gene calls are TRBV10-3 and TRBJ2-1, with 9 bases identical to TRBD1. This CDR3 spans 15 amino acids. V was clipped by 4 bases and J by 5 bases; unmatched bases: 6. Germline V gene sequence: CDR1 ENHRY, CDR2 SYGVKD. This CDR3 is CAISGRDRDDNEQFF. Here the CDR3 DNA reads TGTGCCATCAGTGGCCGGGACAGGGACGACAATGAGCAGTTCTTC.

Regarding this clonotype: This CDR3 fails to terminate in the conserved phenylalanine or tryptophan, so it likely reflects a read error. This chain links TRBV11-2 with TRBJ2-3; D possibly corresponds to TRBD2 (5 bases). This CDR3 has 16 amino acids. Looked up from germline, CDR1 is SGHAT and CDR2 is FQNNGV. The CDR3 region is CASSSLVGVVSDTQYV. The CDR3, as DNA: TGTGCTAGCAGCTCCCTAGTGGGAGTCGTATCGGATACGCAGTATGTT.

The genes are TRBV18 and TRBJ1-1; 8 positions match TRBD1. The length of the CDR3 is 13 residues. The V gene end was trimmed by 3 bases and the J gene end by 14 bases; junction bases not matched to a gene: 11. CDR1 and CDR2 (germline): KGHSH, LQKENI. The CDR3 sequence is CASSPYGQGEIFF. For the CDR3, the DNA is TGTGCCAGCTCACCTTACGGACAGGGTGAGATCTTCTTT.

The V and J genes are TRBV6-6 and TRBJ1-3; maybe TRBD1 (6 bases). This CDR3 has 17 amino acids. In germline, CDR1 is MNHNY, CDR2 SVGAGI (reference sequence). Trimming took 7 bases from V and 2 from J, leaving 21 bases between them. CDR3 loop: CASTRGGTNDPGNTIYF. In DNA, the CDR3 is TGTGCCAGCACCCGGGGGGGGACAAATGATCCTGGAAACACCATATATTTT.

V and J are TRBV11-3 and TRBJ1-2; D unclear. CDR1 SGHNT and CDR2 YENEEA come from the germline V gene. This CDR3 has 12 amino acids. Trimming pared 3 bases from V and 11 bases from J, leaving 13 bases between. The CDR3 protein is CASSFWTFGYTF. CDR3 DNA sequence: TGTGCCAGCAGCTTTTGGACCTTTGGTTACACCTTC.

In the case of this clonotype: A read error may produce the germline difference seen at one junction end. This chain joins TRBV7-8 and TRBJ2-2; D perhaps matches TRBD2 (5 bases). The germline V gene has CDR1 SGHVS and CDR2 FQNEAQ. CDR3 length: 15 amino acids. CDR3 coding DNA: TGTGCCAGCAGCTTAGAGGGCAGGAACACCGGGGAGCTCTTTTTT. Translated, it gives CASSLEGRNTGELFF.